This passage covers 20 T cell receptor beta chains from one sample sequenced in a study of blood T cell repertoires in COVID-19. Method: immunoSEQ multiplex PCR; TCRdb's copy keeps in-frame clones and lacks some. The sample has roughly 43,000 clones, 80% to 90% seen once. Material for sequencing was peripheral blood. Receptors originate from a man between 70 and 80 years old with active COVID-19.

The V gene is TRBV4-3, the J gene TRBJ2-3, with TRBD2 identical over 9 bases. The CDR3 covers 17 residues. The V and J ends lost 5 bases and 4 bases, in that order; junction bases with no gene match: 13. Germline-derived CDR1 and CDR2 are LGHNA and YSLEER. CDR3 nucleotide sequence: TGCGCCAGCAGCACAACGTCCAGCGGGGGGAAGTCAGATACGCAGTATTTT. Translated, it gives CASSTTSSGGKSDTQYF.

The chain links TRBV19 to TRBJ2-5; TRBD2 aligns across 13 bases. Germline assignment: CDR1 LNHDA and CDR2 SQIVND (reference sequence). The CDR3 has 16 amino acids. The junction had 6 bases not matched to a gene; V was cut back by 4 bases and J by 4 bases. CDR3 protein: CASSTRLAGGSETQYF. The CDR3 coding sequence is TGTGCCAGTAGTACCAGACTAGCGGGGGGATCAGAGACCCAGTACTTC.

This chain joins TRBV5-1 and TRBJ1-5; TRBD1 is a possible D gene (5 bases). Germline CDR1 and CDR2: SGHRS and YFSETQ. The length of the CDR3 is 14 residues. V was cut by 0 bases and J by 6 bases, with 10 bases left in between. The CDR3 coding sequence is TGCGCCAGCAGCTTGGTCGGGGGGTCTCAGCCCCAGCATTTT. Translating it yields CASSLVGGSQPQHF.

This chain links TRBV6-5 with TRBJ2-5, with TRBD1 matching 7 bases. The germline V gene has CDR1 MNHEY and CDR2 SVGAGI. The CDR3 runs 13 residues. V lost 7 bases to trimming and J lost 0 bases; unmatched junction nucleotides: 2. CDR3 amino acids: CASTTGYQETQYF. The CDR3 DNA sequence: TGTGCCAGCACGACAGGGTACCAAGAGACCCAGTACTTC.

The CDR3 loop is CASSLEGTGTKISSYEQYF. The CDR3 coding sequence is TGCGCCAGCAGCTTGGAGGGGACAGGCACCAAAATTAGCTCCTACGAGCAGTACTTC. This sequence joins TRBV5-1 and TRBJ2-7; TRBD1 matches at 8 bases. Per the germline V gene, CDR1 is SGHRS and CDR2 is YFSETQ. The trim removed 0 bases at V and 0 bases at J, leaving 14 bases unmatched. The CDR3 contains 19 residues.

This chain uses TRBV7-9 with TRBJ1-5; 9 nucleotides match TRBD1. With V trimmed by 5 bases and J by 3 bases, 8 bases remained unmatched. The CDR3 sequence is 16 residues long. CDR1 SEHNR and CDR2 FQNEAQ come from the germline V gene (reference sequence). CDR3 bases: TGTGCCAGCAGCCGTGGGACAGGGCGTTACAATCAGCCCCAGCATTTT. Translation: CASSRGTGRYNQPQHF.

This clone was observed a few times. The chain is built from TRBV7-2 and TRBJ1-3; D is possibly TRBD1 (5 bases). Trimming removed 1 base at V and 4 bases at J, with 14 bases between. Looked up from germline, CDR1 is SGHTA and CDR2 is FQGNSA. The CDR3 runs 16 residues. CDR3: CASSLGTTGAGNTIYF. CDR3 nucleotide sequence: TGTGCCAGCAGCTTAGGGACTACAGGAGCGGGAAACACCATATATTTT.

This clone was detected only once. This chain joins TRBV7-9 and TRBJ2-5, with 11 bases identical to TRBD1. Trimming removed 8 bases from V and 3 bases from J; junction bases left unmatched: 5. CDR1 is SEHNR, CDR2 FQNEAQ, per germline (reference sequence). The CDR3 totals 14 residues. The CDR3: CASAGQGAEETQYF. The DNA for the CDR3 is TGTGCCAGCGCCGGACAGGGGGCCGAAGAGACCCAGTACTTC. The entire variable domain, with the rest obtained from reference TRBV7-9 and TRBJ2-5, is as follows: DTGVSQNPRHKITKRGQNVTFRCDPISEHNRLYWYRQTLGQGPEFLTYFQNEAQLEKSRLLSDRFSAERPKGSFSTLEIQRTEQGDSAMYLCASAGQGAEETQYFGPGTRLLVL.

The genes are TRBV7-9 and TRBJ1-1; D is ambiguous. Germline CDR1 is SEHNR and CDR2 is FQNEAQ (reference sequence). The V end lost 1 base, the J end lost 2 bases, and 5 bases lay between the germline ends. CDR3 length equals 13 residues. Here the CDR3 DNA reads TGTGCCAGCAGCTTAGGTATAAACACTGAAGCTTTCTTT. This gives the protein CASSLGINTEAFF.

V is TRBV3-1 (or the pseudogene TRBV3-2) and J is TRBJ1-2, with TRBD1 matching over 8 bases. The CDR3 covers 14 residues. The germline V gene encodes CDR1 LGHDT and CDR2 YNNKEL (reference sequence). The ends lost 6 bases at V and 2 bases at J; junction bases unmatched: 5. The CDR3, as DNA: TGTGCCAGCAGTCTCAGGGGGCTCAACTATGGCTACACCTTC. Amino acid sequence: CASSLRGLNYGYTF.

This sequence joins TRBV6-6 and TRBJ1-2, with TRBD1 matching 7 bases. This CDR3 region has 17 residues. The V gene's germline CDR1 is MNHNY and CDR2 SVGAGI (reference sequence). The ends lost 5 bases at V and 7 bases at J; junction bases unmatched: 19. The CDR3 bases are TGTGCCAGCAGTCGGGGCACAGGGGACCTACTCGGAGGTGGCTACACCTTC. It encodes CASSRGTGDLLGGGYTF.

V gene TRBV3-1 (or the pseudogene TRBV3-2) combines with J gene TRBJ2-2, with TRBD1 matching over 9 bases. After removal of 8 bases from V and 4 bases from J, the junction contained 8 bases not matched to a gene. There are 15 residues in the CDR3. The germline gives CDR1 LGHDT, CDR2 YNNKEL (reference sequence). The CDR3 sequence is CASGGDRDFTGELFF. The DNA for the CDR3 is TGTGCCAGCGGGGGGGACAGGGATTTCACCGGGGAGCTGTTTTTT.

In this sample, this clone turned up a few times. CDR3 coding DNA: TGCGCCAGTCGACAGGGCAACACTGAAGCTTTCTTT. It codes for CASRQGNTEAFF. The J gene is TRBJ1-1, the V gene TRBV10-2; the match to TRBD1 covers 7 bases. V was pared by 9 bases and J by 2 bases, with 3 bases of the junction left unmatched. The CDR3 runs 12 residues. Germline assignment: CDR1 WSHSY and CDR2 SAAADI.

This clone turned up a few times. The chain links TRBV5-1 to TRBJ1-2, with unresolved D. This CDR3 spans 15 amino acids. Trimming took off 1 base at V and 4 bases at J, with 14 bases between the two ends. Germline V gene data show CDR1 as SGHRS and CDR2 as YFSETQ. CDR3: CASSLTYTSGYGYTF. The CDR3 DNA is TGCGCCAGCAGCTTGACATATACCTCGGGCTATGGCTACACCTTC.

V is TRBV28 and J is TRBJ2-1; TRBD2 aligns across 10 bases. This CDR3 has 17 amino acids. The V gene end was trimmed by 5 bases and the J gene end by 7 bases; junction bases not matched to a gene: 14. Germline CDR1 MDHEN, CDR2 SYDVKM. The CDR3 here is CASSLPEGSGGSNEQFF. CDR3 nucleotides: TGTGCCAGCAGTCTGCCTGAAGGTAGCGGGGGGTCTAATGAGCAGTTCTTC.

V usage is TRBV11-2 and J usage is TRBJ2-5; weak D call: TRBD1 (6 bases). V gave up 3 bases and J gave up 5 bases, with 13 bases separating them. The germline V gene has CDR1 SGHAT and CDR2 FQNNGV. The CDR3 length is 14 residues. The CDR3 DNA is TGTGCCAGCAGCTTCGGACAGCGCGACGAGACCCAGTACTTC. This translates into CASSFGQRDETQYF.

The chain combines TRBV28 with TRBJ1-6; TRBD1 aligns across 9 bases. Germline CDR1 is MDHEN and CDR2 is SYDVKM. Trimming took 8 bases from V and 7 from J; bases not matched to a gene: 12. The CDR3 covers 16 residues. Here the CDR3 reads CASGSQGAPLNSPLHF. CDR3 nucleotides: TGTGCCAGCGGGTCACAGGGGGCGCCTCTAAATTCACCCCTCCACTTT.

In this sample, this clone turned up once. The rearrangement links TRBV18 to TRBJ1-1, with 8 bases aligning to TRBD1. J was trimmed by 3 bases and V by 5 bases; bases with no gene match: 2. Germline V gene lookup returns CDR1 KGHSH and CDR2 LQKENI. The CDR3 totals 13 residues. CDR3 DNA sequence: TGTGCCAGCTCAACACAGGGGGACACTGAAGCTTTCTTT. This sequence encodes CASSTQGDTEAFF. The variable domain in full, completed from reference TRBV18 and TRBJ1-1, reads NAGVMQNPRHLVRRRGQEARLRCSPMKGHSHVYWYRQLPEEGLKFMVYLQKENIIDESGMPKERFSAEFPKEGPSILRIQQVVRGDSAAYFCASSTQGDTEAFFGQGTRLTVV.

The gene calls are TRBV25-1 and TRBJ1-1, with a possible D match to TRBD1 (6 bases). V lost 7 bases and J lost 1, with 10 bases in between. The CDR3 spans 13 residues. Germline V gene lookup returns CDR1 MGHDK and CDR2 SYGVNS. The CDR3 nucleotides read TGTGCCAGCAAAAGGGACAAGAACACTGAAGCTTTCTTT. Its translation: CASKRDKNTEAFF.

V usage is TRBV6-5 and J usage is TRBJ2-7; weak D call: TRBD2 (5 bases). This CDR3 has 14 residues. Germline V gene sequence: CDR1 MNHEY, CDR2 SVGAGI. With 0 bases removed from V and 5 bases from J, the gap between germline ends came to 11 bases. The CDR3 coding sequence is TGTGCCAGCAGTTACTCGAAGTCTAGCCACGAGCAGTACTTC. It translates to CASSYSKSSHEQYF.